These T cell receptor beta chains were read from a single sample in a study of shared T cell receptors in the human thymus. Only in-frame clones appear in the TCRdb table, and some are missing; sequencing was by immunoSEQ multiplex PCR. The sample records around 340,000 clones, over 90% being singletons. The sample was thymocytes. Receptors originate from a human donor. Both conserved end residues are part of each CDR3. The D gene is left open where the match is weak. Clone size is given for some rows only: seen once, a few or many times, or a class if the clone is expanded.

CDR3 DNA,CDR3 protein,J gene,V gene,clone size,D gene,CDR3 length
TGTGCCAGCAGTTTGTTCGGATCGGGTGGCAATCAGCCCCAGCATTTT,CASSLFGSGGNQPQHF,TRBJ1-5,TRBV27,.,.,16
TGTGCCAGCACCTCCCCCCTTGCAGGGGGAAATGAGCAGTTCTTC,CASTSPLAGGNEQFF,TRBJ2-1,TRBV27,.,TRBD1,15
TGCGCCAGCAGCCAAGTGGGGGGAAACACCATATATTTT,CASSQVGGNTIYF,TRBJ1-3,TRBV4-1,.,.,13
TGTGCCAGCAGCAAAGTAGGGGACACTGAAGCTTTCTTT,CASSKVGDTEAFF,TRBJ1-1,TRBV14,.,.,13
TGCGCCAGCAGCAGGGGACAGGGGGCTTCGGCCAAAAACATTCAGTACTTC,CASSRGQGASAKNIQYF,TRBJ2-4,TRBV5-1,.,TRBD1,17
TGTGCCAGCAGCCTTAAGGGACCGGGAGAGACCCAGTACTTC,CASSLKGPGETQYF,TRBJ2-5,TRBV7-3,once,.,14
TGTGCCAGCACCCCCGCTCTGGGGGAGTATGAAGATACGCAGTATTTT,CASTPALGEYEDTQYF,TRBJ2-3,TRBV28,.,.,16
TGTGCCAGCAGTGAAAAGCCCATAGCCCGTGGGGCGGGAGCCCTCTTCGAGCAGTACTTC,CASSEKPIARGAGALFEQYF,TRBJ2-7,TRBV6-1,.,TRBD2,20
TGTGCCAGCAGTCCCTTGAGCGGGAGAAGGGAAGAGACCCAGTACTTC,CASSPLSGRREETQYF,TRBJ2-5,TRBV25-1,.,TRBD2,16
TGTGCCAGCTTCACTCGAGGGCCTCAACAATGGGGGACTCCTAGCACAGATACGCAGTATTTT,CASFTRGPQQWGTPSTDTQYF,TRBJ2-3,TRBV18,.,.,21
TGTGCCAGCAGTTTATGGGGGCGCGGCAATCAGCCCCAGCATTTT,CASSLWGRGNQPQHF,TRBJ1-5,TRBV28,.,.,15
TGCGCCAGCAGCTTGCGAGTCAGGTCGTTCTCTGGGGCCAACGTCCTGACTTTC,CASSLRVRSFSGANVLTF,TRBJ2-6,TRBV5-1,.,.,18
TGTGCCAGCAGTTTAATGCCTCGTAGCTCCTACGAGCAGTACTTC,CASSLMPRSSYEQYF,TRBJ2-7,TRBV27,.,.,15
TGCGCCAGCAGCGCCTTTGGACCGAGGGTATTCGTAGATACGCAGTATTTT,CASSAFGPRVFVDTQYF,TRBJ2-3,TRBV5-1,once,.,17
TGCGCCAGCAGCCAAGTAACTTTAGGGTCCCCAAATCAGCCCCAGCATTTT,CASSQVTLGSPNQPQHF,TRBJ1-5,TRBV4-1,.,.,17
TGTGCCAGCAGTTACGCGGCAGGGGCGAACACCGGGGAGCTGTTTTTT,CASSYAAGANTGELFF,TRBJ2-2,TRBV6-5,once,.,16
TGTGCCACCCGCGTAGTCCAAGAGACCCAGTACTTC,CATRVVQETQYF,TRBJ2-5,TRBV6-6,.,.,12
TGTGCCAGCAGCCCCCCCGGTCCGAGGGAGCAGTACTTC,CASSPPGPREQYF,TRBJ2-7,TRBV7-2,.,.,13
TGTGCCAGCAGCCCCACCGTAACTAGCGGGCTGAACACCGGGGAGCTGTTTTTT,CASSPTVTSGLNTGELFF,TRBJ2-2,TRBV11-3,.,TRBD2,18
TGTGCCAGCAGCGCCGAAGCTACCGCATCCTACAATGAGCAGTTCTTC,CASSAEATASYNEQFF,TRBJ2-1,TRBV13,.,.,16
TGTGCCAGTAGTCCTCCCTCGGGTTTTTCGGTTTACGAGCAGTACTTC,CASSPPSGFSVYEQYF,TRBJ2-7,TRBV19,.,.,16
TGCAGCGTTGAAGGTCGCAACTATGGCTACACCTTC,CSVEGRNYGYTF,TRBJ1-2,TRBV29-1,.,.,12
TGTGCCAGCAGCGACCGGGACACCTACGAGCAGTACTTC,CASSDRDTYEQYF,TRBJ2-7,TRBV7-3,.,.,13
TGCGCCAGCAGCTTGGAACGGGGCACAGATACGCAGTATTTT,CASSLERGTDTQYF,TRBJ2-3,TRBV5-1,.,.,14
TGCGCCAGCAGCCAAGAACCGACTAATCAGCCCCAGCATTTT,CASSQEPTNQPQHF,TRBJ1-5,TRBV4-1,.,.,14
TGCGCCAGCAGCTTGGGTCTAGCGGACGGATACGAGCAGTACTTC,CASSLGLADGYEQYF,TRBJ2-7,TRBV5-1,.,TRBD2,15
TGTGCCAGCAGAAACTATCAGACAGGGGGCAATCAGCCCCAGCATTTT,CASRNYQTGGNQPQHF,TRBJ1-5,TRBV27,once,TRBD1,16